These 7 T cell receptor beta chains were sequenced from one sample in a study of T cells after yellow fever vaccination. MiXCR, applied by TCRdb to the 5' RACE reads, yields one record per CDR3 protein. The profile shows tens of thousands of distinct CDR3 sequences, about 3.2% of them singletons. Source: PBMCs, either bulk or a sorted T-cell subset (CD4+, CD8+, memory, or dextramer-sorted; not recorded which), taken about 49 days after the first yellow fever vaccination. The receptors were sampled from a man younger than 35 who received the YFV17D yellow fever vaccine.

This clonotype was seen ten or more times. The rearrangement uses TRBV30 and TRBJ1-2; perhaps TRBD1 as D (5 bases). From germline, CDR1 is GTSNPN and CDR2 SVGIG (reference sequence). Trimming left V 4 bases short and J 4 bases short, with 19 bases between. This CDR3 has 15 residues. The CDR3 reads CAWKTRGTSTYGYTF. The DNA for the CDR3 is TGTGCCTGGAAAACCCGGGGGACGTCGACCTATGGCTACACCTTC.

There are many counts of this clonotype. The chain employs TRBV20-1 and TRBJ2-7, with a possible D match to TRBD2 (5 bases). CDR1 and CDR2 (germline): DFQATT, SNEGSKA (reference sequence). Trimming took 3 bases from V and 3 from J, leaving 9 bases between them. The CDR3 sequence is 12 residues long. This CDR3 is CSARGRGYEQYV. CDR3 bases: TGCAGTGCTAGGGGTCGGGGCTACGAGCAGTACGTC.

This clonotype was found many times. The CDR3 nucleotides are TGTGCCAGCAGCTCCTGGGAGACCCAGTACTTC. As protein: CASSSWETQYF. The chain joins TRBV7-2 to TRBJ2-5; D unclear. Germline V gives CDR1 SGHTA, CDR2 FQGNSA. The ends were cut back, 4 bases at V and 5 bases at J, with 5 bases in the middle. The CDR3 totals 11 residues.

This clonotype was seen at least ten times. The chain employs TRBV20-1 and TRBJ1-6, with a possible D match to TRBD1 (6 bases). The V gene's germline CDR1 is DFQATT and CDR2 SNEGSKA (reference sequence). V lost 1 base to trimming and J lost 0 bases, with 10 bases between them. The CDR3 length is 16 residues. CDR3 nucleotide sequence: TGCAGTGCTAGAGTGGACAGCGGCTCCTATAATTCACCCCTCCACTTT. Amino acid sequence: CSARVDSGSYNSPLHF.

This clonotype was seen a few times. This chain connects TRBV24-1 to TRBJ2-2; 9 bases match TRBD2. In germline, CDR1 is KGHDR, CDR2 SFDVKD. This CDR3 has 17 amino acids. Trimming at V came to 3 bases and at J to 4 bases, leaving 8 bases not matched to a gene. The CDR3 here is CATSDRGTSPGTGELFF. The CDR3 coding sequence is TGTGCCACCAGTGATCGGGGGACTAGCCCAGGCACCGGGGAGCTGTTTTTT.

This clonotype came up many times. The chain couples TRBV6-1 to TRBJ2-2, with D tentatively TRBD1 (6 bases). The CDR3 consists of 15 residues. The germline V gene has CDR1 MNHNS and CDR2 SASEGT. V lost 7 bases and J 5 bases, leaving 17 bases between the germline ends. CDR3 nucleotides: TGTGCCAGCAACAGGGACCCCAGGGAGACCGGGGAGCTGTTTTTT. This gives the protein CASNRDPRETGELFF.

This clonotype appeared many times. V usage is TRBV7-2 and J usage is TRBJ2-1; D gene uncertain. CDR1 is SGHTA, CDR2 FQGNSA, per germline. CDR3 length equals 14 residues. With 2 bases removed from V and 5 bases from J, the gap between germline ends came to 10 bases. The CDR3, as DNA: TGTGCCAGCAGCTTAAGCCAGGTCGACAATGAGCAGTTCTTC. This gives the protein CASSLSQVDNEQFF.